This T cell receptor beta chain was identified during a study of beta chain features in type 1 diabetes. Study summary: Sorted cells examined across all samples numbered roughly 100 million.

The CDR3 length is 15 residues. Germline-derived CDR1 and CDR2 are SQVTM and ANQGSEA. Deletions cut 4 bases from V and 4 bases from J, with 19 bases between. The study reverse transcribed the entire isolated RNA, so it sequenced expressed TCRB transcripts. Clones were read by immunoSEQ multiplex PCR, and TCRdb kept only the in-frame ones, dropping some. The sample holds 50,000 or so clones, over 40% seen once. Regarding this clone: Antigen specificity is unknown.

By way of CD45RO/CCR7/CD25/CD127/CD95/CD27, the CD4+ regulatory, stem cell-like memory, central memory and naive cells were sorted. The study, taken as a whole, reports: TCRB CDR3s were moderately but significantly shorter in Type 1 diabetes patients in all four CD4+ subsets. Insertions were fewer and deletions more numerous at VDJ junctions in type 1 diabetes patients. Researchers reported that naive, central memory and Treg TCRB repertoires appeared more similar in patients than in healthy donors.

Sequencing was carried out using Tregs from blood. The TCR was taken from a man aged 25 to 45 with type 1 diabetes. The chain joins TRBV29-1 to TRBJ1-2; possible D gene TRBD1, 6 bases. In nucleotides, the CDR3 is TGCAGCGTTGCTGGGGGGGGCCAGGGGAGCTATGGCTACACCTTC. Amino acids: CSVAGGGQGSYGYTF.